A single T cell receptor beta chain is shown here with its context. Combining a sample-barcoded 5' primer with a J-beta primer mix, a second PCR ran for 7 to 11 cycles. Via MiXCR, TCRdb re-called the 5' RACE reads, giving one row per CDR3 protein. This table has 1.5 million to 2 million distinct CDR3 sequences, more than 35% appearing once. This record comes from a study of blood T cells in healthy people across ages. CDR1 is SEHNR and CDR2 is FQNEAQ in the germline V gene (reference sequence). This CDR3 comprises 14 residues. Trimming left V 1 base short and J 8 bases short, with 11 bases between. This receptor was taken from a human donor in good health. The sequenced sample consisted of blood. The rearrangement joins TRBV7-9 to TRBJ1-4; a weak D match, TRBD1 (5 bases). This CDR3 is CASSLGQFSEKLFF. Written as DNA, the CDR3 is TGTGCCAGCAGCTTAGGACAGTTCTCCGAAAAACTGTTTTTT.